The clone carrying this TCR beta chain was picked up a small number of times. Its specificity is unknown. These data belong to a study of T cell responses to AZD1222 COVID-19 vaccine. Study-wide results and limits: Donors, mostly white British, included more females; clonal diversity was possibly underestimated.

Assay: immunoSEQ multiplex PCR; the TCRdb copy retains only in-frame clones and omits some. Among 54,000 or so clones listed, around 80% were seen once. The CDR3 covers 14 residues. Deletions cut 6 bases from V and 0 bases from J, with 8 bases between. Germline CDR1 MDHEN, CDR2 SYDVKM. The receptor was isolated from an adult who received the AZD1222 COVID-19 vaccine. The chain carries TRBV28 and TRBJ1-4; D not resolved. Here the sequenced sample was peripheral blood, taken 28 days after the second AZD1222 dose. CDR3 DNA sequence: TGTGCCAGCAGCCCCCCACCAACTAATGAAAAACTGTTTTTT. Residues: CASSPPPTNEKLFF.